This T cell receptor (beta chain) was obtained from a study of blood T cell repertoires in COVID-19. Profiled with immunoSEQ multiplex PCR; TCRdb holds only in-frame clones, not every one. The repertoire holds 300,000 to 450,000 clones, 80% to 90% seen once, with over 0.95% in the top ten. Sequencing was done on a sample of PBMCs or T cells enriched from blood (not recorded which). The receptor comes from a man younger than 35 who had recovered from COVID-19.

CDR3 in amino acids: CASSQDHRRDEAFF. CDR3 sequence (DNA): TGCGCCAGCAGCCAAGATCATAGGCGGGATGAAGCTTTCTTT. The chain joins TRBV4-3 to TRBJ1-1; D uncertain. Trimming cost V 0 bases and J 7 bases, with 12 bases left between them. CDR3 size: 14 residues. Germline V gene lookup returns CDR1 LGHNA and CDR2 YSLEER.